This T cell receptor beta chain was identified in a study of tumor-infiltrating lymphocytes in primary liver carcinoma. Both RNA and DNA were isolated together from roughly 20-30 mg of bulk tissue that had not been sorted. Tumor samples all exceeded 75% viable tumor cells. Constant-region priming of roughly 0.45 ug total RNA yielded TCR beta cDNA. Three-round nested multiplex PCR performed with slightly modified ARM-PCR produced the TCR beta libraries. TCRdb analysed the multiplex PCR reads with MiXCR anew, one entry per CDR3 protein. The profile shows approximately 76,000 distinct CDR3 sequences, 71% of them singletons. This clonotype has just a few counts. Lacking the conserved final phenylalanine or tryptophan, this CDR3 likely reflects a read error. The source of this sequence is a woman aged 60-75 years with primary liver carcinoma and hepatitis B virus infection. Sequenced sample: liver tumor tissue from sampling region 4. Subset reported: tumor region T4, right-lateral pole.

CDR3 loop: CASSLSFWPLRRDTQYY. The CDR3 DNA is TGTGCCAGCAGCTTATCGTTTTGGCCGCTACGGAGAGATACGCAGTATTAT. V is TRBV11-3 and J is TRBJ2-3; D call uncertain. The germline V and J ends were trimmed by 2 bases and 5 bases, with 20 bases remaining between them. The CDR3 is 17 residues long. The germline CDR1 and CDR2 sequences are SGHNT and YENEEA.